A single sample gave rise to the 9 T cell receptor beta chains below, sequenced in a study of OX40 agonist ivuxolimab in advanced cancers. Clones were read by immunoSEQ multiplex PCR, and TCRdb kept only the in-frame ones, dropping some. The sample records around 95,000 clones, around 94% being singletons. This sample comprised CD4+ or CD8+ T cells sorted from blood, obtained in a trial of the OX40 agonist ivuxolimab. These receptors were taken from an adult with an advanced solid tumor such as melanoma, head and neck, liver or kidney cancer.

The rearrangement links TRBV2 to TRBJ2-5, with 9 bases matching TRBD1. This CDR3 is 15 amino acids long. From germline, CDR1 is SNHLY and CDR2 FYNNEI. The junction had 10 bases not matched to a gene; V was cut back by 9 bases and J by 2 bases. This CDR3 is CAREVRQGGQETQYF. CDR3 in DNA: TGTGCCAGAGAAGTGCGACAGGGGGGGCAAGAGACCCAGTACTTC. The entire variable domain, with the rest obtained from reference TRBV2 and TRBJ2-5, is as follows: EPEVTQTPSHQVTQMGQEVILRCVPISNHLYFYWYRQILGQKVEFLVSFYNNEISEKSEIFDDQFSVERPDGSNFTLKIRSTKLEDSAMYFCAREVRQGGQETQYFGPGTRLLVL.

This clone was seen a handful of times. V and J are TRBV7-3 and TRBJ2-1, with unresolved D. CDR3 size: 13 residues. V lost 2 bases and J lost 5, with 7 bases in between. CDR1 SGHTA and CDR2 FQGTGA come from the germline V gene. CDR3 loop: CASSLATNNEQFF. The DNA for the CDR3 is TGTGCCAGCAGCTTAGCCACTAACAATGAGCAGTTCTTC.

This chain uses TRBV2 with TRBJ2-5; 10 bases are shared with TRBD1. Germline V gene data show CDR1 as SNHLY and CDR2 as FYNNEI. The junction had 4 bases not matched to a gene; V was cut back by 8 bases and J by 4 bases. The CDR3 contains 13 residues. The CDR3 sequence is CASSRTGGETQYF. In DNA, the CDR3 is TGTGCCAGCTCCCGGACAGGGGGAGAGACCCAGTACTTC.

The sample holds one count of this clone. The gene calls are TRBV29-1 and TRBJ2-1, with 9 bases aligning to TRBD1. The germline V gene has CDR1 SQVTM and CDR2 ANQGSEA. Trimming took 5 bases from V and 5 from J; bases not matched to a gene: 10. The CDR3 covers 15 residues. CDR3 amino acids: CSVMAGTGWDNEQFF. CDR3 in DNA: TGCAGCGTTATGGCCGGGACAGGGTGGGACAATGAGCAGTTCTTC.

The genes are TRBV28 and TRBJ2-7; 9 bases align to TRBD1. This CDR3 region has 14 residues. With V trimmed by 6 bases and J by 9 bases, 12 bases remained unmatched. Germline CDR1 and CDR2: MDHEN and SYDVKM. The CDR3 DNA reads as TGTGCCAGCAGCCCCCGGGGACAGGGTTTTAGGCAGTACGTC. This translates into CASSPRGQGFRQYV.

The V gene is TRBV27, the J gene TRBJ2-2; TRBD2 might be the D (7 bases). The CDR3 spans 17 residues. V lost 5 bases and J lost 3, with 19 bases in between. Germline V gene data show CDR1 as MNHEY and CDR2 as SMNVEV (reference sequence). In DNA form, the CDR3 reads TGTGCCAGCAGTGCGGGAGACAGGCCCTCTTACACCGGGGAGCTGTTTTTT. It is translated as CASSAGDRPSYTGELFF.

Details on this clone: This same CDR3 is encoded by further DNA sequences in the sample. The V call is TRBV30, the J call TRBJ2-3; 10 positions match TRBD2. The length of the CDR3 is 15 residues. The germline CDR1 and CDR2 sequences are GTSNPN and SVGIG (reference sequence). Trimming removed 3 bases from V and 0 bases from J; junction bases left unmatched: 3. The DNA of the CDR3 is TGTGCCTGGAGCGCTAGCGGGAGAAGCACAGATACGCAGTATTTT. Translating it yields CAWSASGRSTDTQYF.

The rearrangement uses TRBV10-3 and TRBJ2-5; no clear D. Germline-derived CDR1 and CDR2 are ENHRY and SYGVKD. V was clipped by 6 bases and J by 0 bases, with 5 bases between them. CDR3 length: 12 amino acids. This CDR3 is CAISDDQETQYF. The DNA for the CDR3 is TGTGCCATCAGCGACGACCAAGAGACCCAGTACTTC.

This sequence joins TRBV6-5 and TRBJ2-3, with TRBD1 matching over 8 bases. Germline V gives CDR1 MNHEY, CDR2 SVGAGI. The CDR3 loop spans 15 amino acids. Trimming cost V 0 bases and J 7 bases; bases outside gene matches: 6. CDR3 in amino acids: CASSYSRTGQNTQYF. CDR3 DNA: TGTGCCAGCAGTTACTCGCGGACAGGGCAAAATACGCAGTATTTT.